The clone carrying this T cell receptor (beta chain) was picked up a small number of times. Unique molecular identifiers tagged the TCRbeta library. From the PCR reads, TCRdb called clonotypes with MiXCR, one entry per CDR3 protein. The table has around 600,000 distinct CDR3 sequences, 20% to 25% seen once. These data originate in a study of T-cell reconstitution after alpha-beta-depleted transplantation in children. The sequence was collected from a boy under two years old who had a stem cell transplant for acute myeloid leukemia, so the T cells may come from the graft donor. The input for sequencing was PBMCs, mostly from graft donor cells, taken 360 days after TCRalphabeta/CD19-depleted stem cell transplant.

This CDR3 reads CASSPGLGVIHEQFF. CDR3 nucleotides: TGTGCCAGCAGCCCAGGGCTAGGAGTGATCCATGAGCAGTTCTTC. The chain combines TRBV6-2 or TRBV6-3 with TRBJ2-1, with D possibly being TRBD1 (5 bases). The CDR3 has 15 residues. Germline assignment: CDR1 MNHEY and CDR2 SVGEGT. The V gene lost 6 bases and the J gene lost 8 bases, with 20 bases spanning the gap.